The next 26 T cell receptor beta chains were all read from a single sample in a study of neoadjuvant anti-PD-1 for oral cavity cancer listed by TCRdb under 2021. The label giving this sample's time point can be read as: before neoadjuvant nivolumab. Libraries were constructed by the immunoSEQ multiplex PCR assay. What TCRdb holds here is the immuneACCESS table cut down to in-frame rearrangements. Part of the clones is not present; checked against another copy, under half of the missing clones reflect an unresolved V gene, and the others are unexplained. Here the sample has approximately 72,000 clones; 65% to 85% occur a single time. The biggest ten clones account for 3% to 3.5% of the sample. The specimen comprised PBMCs, sampled before nivolumab (anti-PD-1) treatment. The receptors come from a person aged 40 to 85 with oral cavity squamous cell carcinoma.

The rearrangement joins TRBV7-9 to TRBJ1-2; the D is unclear. The CDR3 totals 14 residues. In germline, CDR1 is SEHNR, CDR2 FQNEAQ (reference sequence). V was shortened by 7 bases and J by 4 bases, with 16 bases between the two germline ends. CDR3 DNA: TGTGCCAGCAACTCCCAGGACGGCCCCTATGGCTACACCTTC. It encodes CASNSQDGPYGYTF.

This clone was detected a few times. The chain recombines TRBV28 with TRBJ2-2, with TRBD2 matching 12 bases. This CDR3 has 17 amino acids. Germline values: CDR1 MDHEN, CDR2 SYDVKM. The trim removed 0 bases at V and 6 bases at J, leaving 5 bases unmatched. The CDR3 region is CASSLWVLAGGPGELFF. The CDR3 DNA reads TGTGCCAGCAGTTTATGGGTACTAGCGGGAGGTCCCGGGGAGCTGTTTTTT.

This chain links TRBV28 with TRBJ2-2, with 10 bases matching TRBD1. The CDR3 runs to 15 residues. CDR1 MDHEN and CDR2 SYDVKM come from the germline V gene. J lost 6 bases, V lost 3 bases, and 4 bases had no gene match. CDR3 in amino acids: CASSLTGGAAGELFF. The CDR3 region has the DNA TGTGCCAGCAGTTTGACAGGGGGCGCGGCCGGGGAGCTGTTTTTT. The whole variable domain, filled in from reference TRBV28 and TRBJ2-2, reads DVKVTQSSRYLVKRTGEKVFLECVQDMDHENMFWYRQDPGLGLRLIYFSYDVKMKEKGDIPEGYSVSREKKERFSLILESASTNQTSMYLCASSLTGGAAGELFFGEGSRLTVL.

The rearrangement joins TRBV5-1 to TRBJ2-7; TRBD1 agrees at 7 bases. Looked up from germline, CDR1 is SGHRS and CDR2 is YFSETQ. The CDR3 spans 15 residues. Trimming at V came to 0 bases and at J to 3 bases, leaving 6 bases not matched to a gene. DNA of the CDR3: TGCGCCAGCAGCTTGGCTCCGGGACAGAACTACGAGCAGTACTTC. It is translated as CASSLAPGQNYEQYF.

This chain connects TRBV2 to TRBJ2-4, with D uncertain. The CDR3 loop spans 13 amino acids. Per germline, CDR1 SNHLY and CDR2 FYNNEI. V was clipped by 0 bases and J by 0 bases, with 0 bases between them. The CDR3 protein is CASSEAAKNIQYF. The CDR3 nucleotides read TGTGCCAGCAGTGAAGCAGCCAAAAACATTCAGTACTTC. Combining the CDR3 with reference TRBV2 and TRBJ2-4 gives the whole variable domain EPEVTQTPSHQVTQMGQEVILRCVPISNHLYFYWYRQILGQKVEFLVSFYNNEISEKSEIFDDQFSVERPDGSNFTLKIRSTKLEDSAMYFCASSEAAKNIQYFGAGTRLSVL.

CDR3 in DNA: TGTGCCAGCAGTTTATGGGCCGACTATGGCTACACCTTC. This gives the protein CASSLWADYGYTF. V is TRBV28 and J is TRBJ1-2; D uncertain. V lost 0 bases and J 3 bases, leaving 5 bases between the germline ends. CDR1 and CDR2 from the germline V gene are MDHEN and SYDVKM. The CDR3 covers 13 residues.

The CDR3 DNA reads as TGTGCCAGCAGCGTAGGTGACTCCACGCTTTTAAACTATGGCTACACCTTC. This translates into CASSVGDSTLLNYGYTF. The chain carries TRBV9 and TRBJ1-2; D unresolved. Trimming shortened V by 0 bases and J by 2 bases, and 17 bases separated the two germline ends. Germline V CDR1 and CDR2: SGDLS, YYNGEE. The CDR3 has 17 amino acids.

V is TRBV5-4 and J is TRBJ1-2; D gene unclear. The CDR3 has 15 amino acids. The germline V and J ends were trimmed by 1 base and 2 bases, with 12 bases remaining between them. From germline, CDR1 is SGHNT and CDR2 YYREEE (reference sequence). CDR3 amino acids: CASSLSPAINYGYTF. CDR3 DNA sequence: TGTGCCAGCAGCTTGTCCCCGGCGATAAACTATGGCTACACCTTC.

This chain joins TRBV2 and TRBJ1-1, with 12 nucleotides matching TRBD1. The V gene's germline CDR1 is SNHLY and CDR2 FYNNEI. The CDR3 totals 14 residues. V gave up 3 bases and J gave up 6 bases; unmatched junction bases: 2. The CDR3 DNA is TGTGCCAGCAGTGAGGGACAGGGGGCTTCTGAAGCTTTCTTT. It specifies CASSEGQGASEAFF.

The chain couples TRBV19 to TRBJ2-2, with TRBD2 identical over 13 bases. The V gene end was trimmed by 10 bases and the J gene end by 0 bases; junction bases not matched to a gene: 11. CDR3 length equals 18 residues. CDR1 LNHDA and CDR2 SQIVND come from the germline V gene (reference sequence). The chain's CDR3 is CATTRLGTSGANTGELFF. In nucleotides, the CDR3 is TGTGCCACCACAAGGTTGGGGACTAGCGGGGCGAACACCGGGGAGCTGTTTTTT.

The chain uses TRBV2 and TRBJ1-2, with TRBD1 identical over 7 bases. The CDR3 has 14 residues. Germline CDR1 reads SNHLY; CDR2 reads FYNNEI. The V gene end was trimmed by 6 bases and the J gene end by 6 bases; junction bases not matched to a gene: 10. The CDR3 is CASSRDRDTHGYTF. The DNA of the CDR3 is TGTGCCAGCAGCCGCGACAGGGACACTCATGGCTACACCTTC.

The chain recombines TRBV7-3 with TRBJ1-3; D call uncertain. This CDR3 is built from 17 residues. From germline, CDR1 is SGHTA and CDR2 FQGTGA. V lost 0 bases to trimming and J lost 2 bases, with 14 bases between them. The DNA of the CDR3 is TGTGCCAGCAGCTTAACTCCCCCAGGCGGCACTGGAAACACCATATATTTT. Its protein is CASSLTPPGGTGNTIYF.

This sequence joins TRBV7-3 and TRBJ2-1; 12 nucleotides match TRBD2. Looked up from germline, CDR1 is SGHTA and CDR2 is FQGTGA. CDR3 size: 15 residues. Trimming took 5 bases from V and 8 from J; bases not matched to a gene: 7. The CDR3 coding sequence is TGTGCCAGCAGCCCCGGACTAGCGGGATCACATGAGCAGTTCTTC. Translation gives CASSPGLAGSHEQFF.

The V call is TRBV18, the J call TRBJ2-7; TRBD2 matches 15 bases. V lost 3 bases, J lost 0 bases, and 9 bases stayed unmatched. Germline-derived CDR1 and CDR2 are KGHSH and LQKENI. The CDR3 loop spans 19 amino acids. The CDR3 loop reads CASSPWTSGRAIVSYEQYF. In nucleotides, the CDR3 is TGTGCCAGCTCACCGTGGACTAGCGGGAGGGCCATTGTCTCCTACGAGCAGTACTTC.

The chain combines TRBV5-1 with TRBJ1-2; TRBD1 aligns across 7 bases. This CDR3 region has 15 residues. V lost 4 bases to trimming and J lost 4 bases; unmatched junction nucleotides: 10. Germline V gene data show CDR1 as SGHRS and CDR2 as YFSETQ. CDR3 nucleotide sequence: TGCGCCAGCAGCCCGGGTGATGCAGGGGGCTATGGCTACACCTTC. This gives the protein CASSPGDAGGYGYTF.

The gene calls are TRBV27 and TRBJ1-1, with 8 bases that match TRBD1. This CDR3 contains 14 residues. With V trimmed by 2 bases and J by 7 bases, 6 bases remained unmatched. Germline V gene lookup returns CDR1 MNHEY and CDR2 SMNVEV (reference sequence). The CDR3 region is CASSLGTGRREAFF. The CDR3, as DNA: TGTGCCAGCAGTTTAGGGACAGGTCGCCGTGAAGCTTTCTTT.

The count of this clone is one. This chain links TRBV7-9 with TRBJ1-2; D gene unclear. V lost 5 bases and J 5 bases, leaving 9 bases between the germline ends. CDR1 and CDR2 (germline): SEHNR, FQNEAQ (reference sequence). The CDR3 covers 12 residues. CDR3 in DNA: TGTGCCAGCAGCCCGGAAGGGTATGGCTACACCTTC. As protein: CASSPEGYGYTF.

The V gene is TRBV2, the J gene TRBJ1-5; 10 positions agree with TRBD1. Germline V gives CDR1 SNHLY, CDR2 FYNNEI. The trim removed 7 bases at V and 5 bases at J, leaving 5 bases unmatched. The CDR3 has 14 residues. CDR3 region: CASKDRGFDQPQHF. CDR3 nucleotide sequence: TGTGCCAGCAAGGACAGGGGGTTCGATCAGCCCCAGCATTTT. The full variable domain, with the rest looked up from reference TRBV2 and TRBJ1-5, is EPEVTQTPSHQVTQMGQEVILRCVPISNHLYFYWYRQILGQKVEFLVSFYNNEISEKSEIFDDQFSVERPDGSNFTLKIRSTKLEDSAMYFCASKDRGFDQPQHFGDGTRLSIL.

The chain combines TRBV14 with TRBJ2-2; tentative D call: TRBD1 (6 bases). The length of the CDR3 is 16 residues. V lost 5 bases to trimming and J lost 1 base, with 14 bases between them. Germline lookup yields CDR1 SGHDN and CDR2 FVKESK. CDR3 residues: CASSTRTDLNTGELFF. The CDR3 DNA reads TGTGCCAGCAGCACCCGGACAGACCTGAACACCGGGGAGCTGTTTTTT.

This rearrangement joins TRBV2 to TRBJ2-7; a weak D match, TRBD1 (6 bases). The V end was cut by 4 bases, the J end by 3 bases, with 10 bases between. CDR3 length: 13 residues. The V gene's germline CDR1 is SNHLY and CDR2 FYNNEI. The CDR3 loop reads CASSGRTDYEQYF. The CDR3 DNA reads as TGTGCCAGCAGTGGACGGACAGACTACGAGCAGTACTTC.

The genes are TRBV5-5 and TRBJ1-2; D remains unclear. CDR3 size: 15 residues. Trimming removed 4 bases at V and 1 base at J, with 14 bases between. CDR1 is SGHKS and CDR2 is YYEKEE in the germline V gene (reference sequence). The CDR3 DNA reads as TGTGCCAGCAGCCCCGACCCTATTAATAACTATGGCTACACCTTC. It codes for CASSPDPINNYGYTF.

The chain employs TRBV28 and TRBJ2-3; 8 bases line up with TRBD2. The CDR3 is made up of 15 amino acids. Germline loops: CDR1 MDHEN, CDR2 SYDVKM. V gave up 3 bases and J gave up 4 bases; unmatched junction bases: 6. CDR3 protein: CASSFIAGLADTQYF. The CDR3 DNA reads as TGTGCCAGCAGTTTTATAGCGGGACTCGCAGATACGCAGTATTTT.

The chain links TRBV9 to TRBJ2-2, with D tentatively TRBD2 (6 bases). The germline gives CDR1 SGDLS, CDR2 YYNGEE. V gave up 8 bases and J gave up 0 bases, with 20 bases separating them. The CDR3 extends over 17 amino acids. Written as DNA, the CDR3 is TGTGCCAGTGCCCCGGGAGCAACGGCGGCGAACACCGGGGAGCTGTTTTTT. It translates to CASAPGATAANTGELFF.

The chain employs TRBV15 and TRBJ2-3; D gene unclear. V was clipped by 5 bases and J by 2 bases, with 8 bases between them. This CDR3 has 13 residues. Germline V gene data show CDR1 as LNHNV and CDR2 as YYDKDF (reference sequence). CDR3 nucleotide sequence: TGTGCCACCAGCTCCTGGATCACAGATACGCAGTATTTT. Encoded protein: CATSSWITDTQYF.

The chain uses TRBV6-6 and TRBJ1-2, with a tentative D call TRBD1 (5 bases). CDR3 length: 12 amino acids. Germline values: CDR1 MNHNY, CDR2 SVGAGI (reference sequence). V was cut by 2 bases and J by 6 bases, with 7 bases left in between. The CDR3 sequence: CASSYGADGYTF. DNA for the CDR3: TGTGCCAGCAGTTACGGGGCCGATGGCTACACCTTC.

This clone turned up a few times. V and J are TRBV7-9 and TRBJ2-2, with D possibly TRBD2 on 6 matching bases. Germline CDR1 reads SEHNR; CDR2 reads FQNEAQ (reference sequence). The CDR3 has 15 amino acids. The germline V and J ends were trimmed by 2 bases and 6 bases, with 13 bases remaining between them. CDR3 amino acids: CASSLLGGTAGELFF. DNA for the CDR3: TGTGCCAGCAGCTTACTGGGGGGTACGGCCGGGGAGCTGTTTTTT. Full variable domain (remainder filled in from reference TRBV7-9 and TRBJ2-2): DTGVSQNPRHKITKRGQNVTFRCDPISEHNRLYWYRQTLGQGPEFLTYFQNEAQLEKSRLLSDRFSAERPKGSFSTLEIQRTEQGDSAMYLCASSLLGGTAGELFFGEGSRLTVL.